The source of this T cell receptor (beta chain) is a study of blood T cell repertoires in COVID-19. Study-wide background: Acute-phase and convalescent COVID-19 samples originated in the United States, Italy and Spain. T cells, B-cell-depleted T cells, or PBMCs supplied cDNA or gDNA.

Original data processing: Counts of nucleated cells, estimated from reference gene primer amplification, were obtained. Profiling relied on immunoSEQ multiplex PCR, and the TCRdb table lists in-frame clones only, not all of them. The V and J calls and clone size were taken over from that table, and D and trimming were inferred from the DNA. In the table there are fewer than 85,000 clones, around 90% of which are singletons. The germline V gene has CDR1 SEHNR and CDR2 FQNEAQ (reference sequence). The ends lost 5 bases at V and 5 bases at J; junction bases unmatched: 10. The CDR3 contains 16 residues. Source material: peripheral blood. This chain connects TRBV7-9 to TRBJ2-7; TRBD1 agrees at 12 bases. This receptor was taken from a human donor in a cohort sampled during active COVID-19. CDR3 sequence: CASSPQGQGAVHEQYF. The CDR3 region has the DNA TGTGCCAGCAGCCCCCAGGGACAGGGGGCGGTCCACGAGCAGTACTTC.